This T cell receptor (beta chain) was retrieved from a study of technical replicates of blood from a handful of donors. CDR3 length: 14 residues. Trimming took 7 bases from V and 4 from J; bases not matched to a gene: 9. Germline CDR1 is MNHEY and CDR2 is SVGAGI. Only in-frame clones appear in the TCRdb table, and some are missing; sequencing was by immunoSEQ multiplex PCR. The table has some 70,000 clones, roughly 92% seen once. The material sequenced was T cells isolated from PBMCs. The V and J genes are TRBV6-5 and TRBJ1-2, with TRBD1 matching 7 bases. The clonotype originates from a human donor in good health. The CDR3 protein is CASTRTGGGYGYTF. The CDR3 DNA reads TGTGCCAGCACTAGGACAGGCGGCGGCTATGGCTACACCTTC.